The following is a T cell receptor beta chain sequence with its context. Only a few counts were recorded for this clonotype. What antigen it recognizes has not been identified. Base qualities are missing; no much larger clone stands one base away. Taken from the germline V gene, the CDR1 and CDR2 loops are SGHTA and FQGNSA. The cysteine opens and the phenylalanine closes a CDR3 of 15 amino acids. The only DNA kept is the CDR3, 45 bases in frame from the first base. Relative to germline, V is missing 7 bases and J is missing 3 bases, with 9 bases of the junction outside any gene match. Preparation of the library involved PCR. TCRdb shows the sequencer as Illumina HiSeq 2500. Unique molecular identifiers were incorporated into TCR beta cDNA libraries to reduce PCR and sequencing biases. Every 1 to 10 million input T cells yielded approximately 500,000 cDNA molecules, meaning each molecule approximated one T cell. The same protocol used for the earlier healthy control dataset was applied to prepare and sequence the patient libraries. Within a given batch, samples were prepared together, multiplexed and sequenced on the same HiSeq lane. In the source study's methods: Raw barcoded reads were processed with MIGEC, and single-read molecular identifier groups were discarded before consensus assembly and CDR3 extraction. VDJtools was used for post-analysis of the clonotype tables, with diversity normalized by down-sampling every dataset to the smallest sample size. To correct batch-related cross-sample contamination, repertoire overlap clustering matched CDR3 amino acid sequences but not nucleotide sequences. The raw public data were reprocessed by TCRdb itself: fastp quality trimming at Q25, MiXCR clonotype calling, in-frame beta chains only. Records with the same CDR3 protein are collapsed into one entry carrying the most frequent genes and DNA. The V and J calls and clone size come from TCRdb's table, not from the authors' own analysis. For this sample there are approximately 730,000 distinct CDR3 sequences; approximately 30% appear just once. Roughly 0.54% of the sample is in the top ten clones.

The data were obtained in a study of post-analysis software for immune sequencing data (dated by TCRdb to the mid-2010s). Background on the whole study: Disease courses on record covered relapsing-remitting, secondary progressive and progressive-relapsing multiple sclerosis, though some patients had no subtype annotation. A subset of samples was prepared in parallel using single-end sample barcoding, then pooled and co-amplified after Illumina adapter ligation. The patient repertoires were compared against approximately ten previously published healthy control repertoires obtained from donors aged 6 to 25 years.

To demonstrate the VDJtools post-analysis software, TCR beta repertoires were profiled from the peripheral blood of 10 to 15 young patients with multiple sclerosis. The multiple sclerosis patients were children and adolescents between roughly 6 and 15 years of age. What the authors observed across the whole study: Roughly 5 TRBV segments, including TRBV5-6, TRBV5-1 and TRBV20-1, were significantly more frequent in patients than controls. Normalized Chao1 diversity was significantly lower in multiple sclerosis patients than controls, suggesting substantial peripheral T-cell clonal expansion. The control group was slightly older than the multiple sclerosis patient group. Direct clustering with F measure showed strong co-clustering of samples prepared in the same batch, prompting a batch-effect correction.

The origin of this receptor is a girl aged 5 to 17 with multiple sclerosis. The sample taken for sequencing was blood. The V gene is TRBV7-2 and the J gene is TRBJ2-1, with TRBD1 matching 7 junction bases. In nucleotides, the sequence is TGTGCCAGCACCAAGGGACAGTTAGTCTACAATGAGCAGTTCTTC. The encoded protein is CASTKGQLVYNEQFF.